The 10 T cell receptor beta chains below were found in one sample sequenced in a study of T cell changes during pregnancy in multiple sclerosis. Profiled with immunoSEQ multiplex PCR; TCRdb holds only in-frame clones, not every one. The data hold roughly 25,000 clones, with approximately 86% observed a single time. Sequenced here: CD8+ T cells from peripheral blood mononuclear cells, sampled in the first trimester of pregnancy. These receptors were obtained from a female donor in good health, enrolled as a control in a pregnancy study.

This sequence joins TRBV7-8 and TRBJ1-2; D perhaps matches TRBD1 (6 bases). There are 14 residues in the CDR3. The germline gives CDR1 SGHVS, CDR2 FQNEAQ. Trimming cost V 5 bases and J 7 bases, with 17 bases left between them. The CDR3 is CASSNGQIWGGYTF. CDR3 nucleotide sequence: TGTGCCAGCAGCAACGGACAGATCTGGGGTGGCTACACCTTC. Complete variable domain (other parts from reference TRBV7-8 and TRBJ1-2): GAGVSQSPRYKVAKRGQDVALRCDPISGHVSLFWYQQALGQGPEFLTYFQNEAQLDKSGLPSDRFFAERPEGSVSTLKIQRTQQEDSAVYLCASSNGQIWGGYTFGSGTRLTVV.

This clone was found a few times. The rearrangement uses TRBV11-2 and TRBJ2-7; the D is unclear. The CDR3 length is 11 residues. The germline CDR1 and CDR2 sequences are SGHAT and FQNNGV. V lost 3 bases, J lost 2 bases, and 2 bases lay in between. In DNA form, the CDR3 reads TGTGCCAGCAGCTTCGCCTACGAGCAGTACTTC. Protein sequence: CASSFAYEQYF.

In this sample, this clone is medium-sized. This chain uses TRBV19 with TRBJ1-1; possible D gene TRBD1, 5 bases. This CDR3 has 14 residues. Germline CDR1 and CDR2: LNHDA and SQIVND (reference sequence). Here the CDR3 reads CAWGHERLNTEAFF. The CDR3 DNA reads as TGTGCTTGGGGCCACGAGAGGTTGAACACTGAAGCTTTCTTT.

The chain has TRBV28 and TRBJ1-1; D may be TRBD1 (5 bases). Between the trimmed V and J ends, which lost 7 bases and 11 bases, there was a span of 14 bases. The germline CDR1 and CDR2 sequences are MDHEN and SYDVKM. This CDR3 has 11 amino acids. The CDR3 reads CASKGGAKAFF. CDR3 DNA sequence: TGTGCCAGCAAAGGAGGGGCGAAGGCTTTCTTT. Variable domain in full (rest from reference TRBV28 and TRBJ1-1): DVKVTQSSRYLVKRTGEKVFLECVQDMDHENMFWYRQDPGLGLRLIYFSYDVKMKEKGDIPEGYSVSREKKERFSLILESASTNQTSMYLCASKGGAKAFFGQGTRLTVV.

CDR3 sequence reads: CASSEGAEFSYEQYF. The DNA for the CDR3 is TGCGCCAGCAGTGAAGGGGCCGAGTTCTCCTACGAGCAGTACTTC. The rearrangement uses TRBV10-2 and TRBJ2-7, with a possible D match to TRBD1 (5 bases). Germline V CDR1 and CDR2: WSHSY, SAAADI. V dropped 3 bases and J dropped 0 bases, with 12 bases sitting between them. This CDR3 has 15 residues.

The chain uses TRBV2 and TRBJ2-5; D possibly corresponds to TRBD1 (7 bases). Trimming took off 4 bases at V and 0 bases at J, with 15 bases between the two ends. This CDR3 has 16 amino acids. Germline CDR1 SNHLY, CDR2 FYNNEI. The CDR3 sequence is CASSGRGTAYQETQYF. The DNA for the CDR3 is TGTGCCAGCAGTGGCCGGGGGACAGCGTACCAAGAGACCCAGTACTTC.

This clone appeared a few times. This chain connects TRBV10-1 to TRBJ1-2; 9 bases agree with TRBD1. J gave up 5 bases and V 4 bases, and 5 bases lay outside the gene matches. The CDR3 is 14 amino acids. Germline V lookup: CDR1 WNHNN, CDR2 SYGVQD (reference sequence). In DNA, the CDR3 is TGCGCCAGCAGTGGGGACAGGGAACCTTATGGCTACACCTTC. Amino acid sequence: CASSGDREPYGYTF.

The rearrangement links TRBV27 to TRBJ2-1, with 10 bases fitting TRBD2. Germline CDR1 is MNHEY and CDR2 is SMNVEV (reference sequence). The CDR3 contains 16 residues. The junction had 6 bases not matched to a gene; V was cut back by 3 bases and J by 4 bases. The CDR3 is CASSFLLAGPYNEQFF. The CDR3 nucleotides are TGTGCCAGCAGTTTCCTACTAGCGGGACCGTACAATGAGCAGTTCTTC.

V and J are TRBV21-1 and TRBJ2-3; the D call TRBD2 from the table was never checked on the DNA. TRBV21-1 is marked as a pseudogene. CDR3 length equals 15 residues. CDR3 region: CASSKSGGLSDTQYF. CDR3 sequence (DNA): TGTGCCAGCAGCAAATCCGGGGGGCTCTCAGATACGCAGTATTTT.

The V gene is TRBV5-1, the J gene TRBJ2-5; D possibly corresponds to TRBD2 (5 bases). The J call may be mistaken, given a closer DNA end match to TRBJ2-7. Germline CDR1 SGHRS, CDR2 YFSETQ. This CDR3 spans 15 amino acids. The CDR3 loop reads CASSLAAELSYEQYF. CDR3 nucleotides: TGCGCCAGCAGCTTGGCAGCGGAGCTCTCCTACGAGCAGTACTTC.